One and the same sample provided the 22 T cell receptor beta chains below, sequenced in a study of T-cell memory formation after mild COVID-19. TCRdb re-derived calls from the 5' RACE reads in MiXCR, one entry per CDR3 protein. The table records 150,000 to 200,000 distinct CDR3 sequences, 15% to 20% of them present only once. Sequencing input: PBMCs or a T cell subset sorted from them (not recorded which). Source of these receptors: an adult woman who had mild COVID-19 (a few samples of this study predate the infection). Cell type and time point are not known.

The gene calls are TRBV5-1 and TRBJ2-7; TRBD2 might be the D (5 bases). The CDR3 is 14 residues long. The V end was cut by 6 bases, the J end by 4 bases, with 17 bases between. In germline, CDR1 is SGHRS, CDR2 YFSETQ. The chain's CDR3 is CASNEVGSTYEQYF. CDR3 in DNA: TGCGCCAGCAACGAGGTGGGGAGCACATACGAGCAGTACTTC.

The chain couples TRBV4-1 to TRBJ1-4; the match to TRBD1 covers 9 bases. The CDR3 spans 15 residues. V shed 5 bases, J shed 7 bases, and the junction held 8 bases outside the gene matches. CDR1 and CDR2 (germline): MGHRA, YSYEKL. The CDR3 spells CASSGRDRDGEKLFF. The DNA for the CDR3 is TGCGCCAGCAGCGGCCGGGACAGGGACGGTGAAAAACTGTTTTTT.

The chain recombines TRBV25-1 with TRBJ2-5; D gene unclear. There are 14 residues in the CDR3. Trimming pared 5 bases from V and 2 bases from J, leaving 12 bases between. Germline V gives CDR1 MGHDK, CDR2 SYGVNS. The CDR3 loop is CASSMPGPQETQYF. CDR3 nucleotides: TGTGCCAGCAGTATGCCGGGCCCGCAAGAGACCCAGTACTTC.

This clonotype was seen ten or more times. CDR3 sequence (DNA): TGCGCCAGCAGCCTCATAGCGGGAGGGCCCACGGATGAGCAGTTCTTC. It is translated as CASSLIAGGPTDEQFF. J is TRBJ2-1 and V is TRBV5-1; 11 bases align to TRBD2. Unmatched junction bases numbered 11, after V lost 4 bases and J lost 8 bases. CDR1 and CDR2 from the germline V gene are SGHRS and YFSETQ. The CDR3 is made up of 16 amino acids.

This clonotype has only a few counts. The chain recombines TRBV12-3 or TRBV12-4 with TRBJ2-2; the D is unclear. The V and J ends lost 2 bases and 6 bases respectively, with 7 bases between them. The CDR3 has 13 residues. In DNA form, the CDR3 reads TGTGCCAGCAGTTTAAGGACGGCCGGGGAGCTGTTTTTT. Protein product: CASSLRTAGELFF.

This clonotype showed up just a few times. The chain carries TRBV5-6 and TRBJ1-1; D is possibly TRBD1 (5 bases). V gave up 1 base and J gave up 2 bases, with 12 bases separating them. The CDR3 contains 15 residues. In germline, CDR1 is SGHDT, CDR2 YYEEEE. CDR3 sequence reads: CASSLKIRDNTEAFF. The CDR3 region has the DNA TGTGCCAGCAGCTTGAAGATCAGGGACAACACTGAAGCTTTCTTT.

The V and J genes are TRBV5-5 and TRBJ2-2; tentatively, D is TRBD2 (5 bases). Germline values: CDR1 SGHKS, CDR2 YYEKEE (reference sequence). This CDR3 region has 16 residues. Trimming took off 3 bases at V and 2 bases at J, with 14 bases between the two ends. The CDR3 coding sequence is TGTGCCAGCAGCTACCACAGCGGACTCAACACCGGGGAGCTGTTTTTT. Protein sequence: CASSYHSGLNTGELFF.

This clonotype was seen repeatedly, ten times or more. The V call is TRBV7-6, the J call TRBJ2-7; 10 nucleotides line up with TRBD2. CDR1 is SGHVS and CDR2 is FNYEAQ in the germline V gene. The CDR3 is made up of 18 amino acids. V lost 5 bases and J lost 6; bases outside the gene matches: 19. The CDR3 region is CASSLRTSGRPFVTEQYF. CDR3 sequence (DNA): TGTGCCAGCAGCCTTCGGACTAGCGGAAGACCCTTCGTCACCGAGCAGTACTTC.

The chain has TRBV15 and TRBJ2-5; 8 bases align to TRBD2. The CDR3 sequence is 14 residues long. Looked up from germline, CDR1 is LNHNV and CDR2 is YYDKDF (reference sequence). The V and J ends lost 3 bases and 5 bases, in that order; junction bases with no gene match: 5. CDR3 nucleotides: TGTGCCACCAGCAGGGCGGGGGGTCGGGAGACCCAGTACTTC. It codes for CATSRAGGRETQYF. The full variable domain, completed using reference TRBV15 and TRBJ2-5, is DAMVIQNPRYQVTQFGKPVTLSCSQTLNHNVMYWYQQKSSQAPKLLFHYYDKDFNNEADTPDNFQSRRPNTSFCFLDIRSPGLGDTAMYLCATSRAGGRETQYFGPGTRLLVL.

This clonotype showed up just a few times. The V gene is TRBV10-3, the J gene TRBJ2-4; no firm D call. This CDR3 is 14 amino acids long. Germline CDR1 is ENHRY and CDR2 is SYGVKD. Trimming removed 2 bases at V and 0 bases at J, with 5 bases between. The CDR3 is CAISEGVAKNIQYF. CDR3 in DNA: TGTGCCATCAGTGAGGGGGTAGCCAAAAACATTCAGTACTTC.

DNA for the CDR3: TGCAGTGCATATGCCGACGGGGCGAACACTGAAGCTTTCTTT. This sequence encodes CSAYADGANTEAFF. J is TRBJ1-1 and V is TRBV20-1; weak D call: TRBD1 (5 bases). Trimming left V 6 bases short and J 1 base short, with 15 bases between. Germline assignment: CDR1 DFQATT and CDR2 SNEGSKA (reference sequence). The CDR3 spans 14 residues.

This chain uses TRBV6-2 or TRBV6-3 with TRBJ1-2; D is unresolved. Germline CDR1 and CDR2: MNHEY and SVGEGT. V lost 6 bases and J 0 bases, leaving 11 bases between the germline ends. The CDR3 has 14 amino acids. The CDR3 DNA reads TGTGCCAGCAGCCGTCCCACACCTAACTATGGCTACACCTTC. This codes for CASSRPTPNYGYTF.

This clonotype was counted many times. The chain carries TRBV20-1 and TRBJ2-1, with TRBD2 matching over 7 bases. This CDR3 has 17 residues. V trimming: 1 base; J trimming: 3 bases; junction bases outside the gene matches: 12. CDR1 and CDR2 (germline): DFQATT, SNEGSKA (reference sequence). DNA for the CDR3: TGCAGTGCTAGAGCCCCACCTGAGCGGGGTTACTACAATGAGCAGTTCTTC. Residues: CSARAPPERGYYNEQFF.

The chain is built from TRBV7-3 and TRBJ2-3, with D possibly being TRBD1 (6 bases). The V end lost 5 bases, the J end lost 0 bases, and 15 bases lay between the germline ends. The CDR3 is 16 residues long. CDR1 and CDR2 (germline): SGHTA, FQGTGA. The CDR3 loop reads CASSPQGTISTDTQYF. CDR3 coding DNA: TGTGCCAGCAGCCCCCAAGGGACAATAAGCACAGATACGCAGTATTTT.

The rearrangement uses TRBV30 and TRBJ2-7, with D uncertain. Per germline, CDR1 GTSNPN and CDR2 SVGIG (reference sequence). This CDR3 is 13 amino acids long. The V end was cut by 5 bases, the J end by 5 bases, with 16 bases between. The CDR3 loop reads CAWRDGPNHEQYF. CDR3 nucleotide sequence: TGTGCCTGGCGCGACGGACCAAACCACGAGCAGTACTTC.

The V call is TRBV25-1, the J call TRBJ2-2; D ambiguous. From germline, CDR1 is MGHDK and CDR2 SYGVNS. V was cut by 6 bases and J by 1 base, with 12 bases left in between. The CDR3 totals 15 residues. CDR3 bases: TGTGCCAGCAGCGCAGGCTGGGAGAACACCGGGGAGCTGTTTTTT. Its translation: CASSAGWENTGELFF.

This clonotype was detected many times. The chain combines TRBV20-1 with TRBJ2-1; 7 nucleotides match TRBD1. Trimming removed 5 bases from V and 5 bases from J; junction bases left unmatched: 9. The CDR3 sequence is 14 residues long. Germline-derived CDR1 and CDR2 are DFQATT and SNEGSKA (reference sequence). CDR3 residues: CSAAPGQLDNEQFF. In DNA, the CDR3 is TGCAGTGCTGCCCCGGGACAGCTCGACAATGAGCAGTTCTTC.

The chain has TRBV20-1 and TRBJ1-1, with a possible D match to TRBD1 (6 bases). The V gene lost 4 bases and the J gene lost 2 bases, with 17 bases spanning the gap. This CDR3 comprises 15 residues. The germline V gene encodes CDR1 DFQATT and CDR2 SNEGSKA (reference sequence). CDR3 DNA sequence: TGCAGTGCTATCTTAGGGGGGGCTTTAAACACTGAAGCTTTCTTT. Encoded protein: CSAILGGALNTEAFF.

This chain joins TRBV20-1 and TRBJ2-1; D not certain. The CDR3 length is 13 residues. Trimming removed 0 bases at V and 12 bases at J, with 15 bases between. Per the germline V gene, CDR1 is DFQATT and CDR2 is SNEGSKA (reference sequence). The CDR3 DNA reads as TGCAGTGCTAGAGATCGGGTTTCTACGGGGCAGTTCTTC. Its translation is CSARDRVSTGQFF.

A few counts support this clonotype. V and J are TRBV4-2 and TRBJ2-2; TRBD2 agrees at 8 bases. The CDR3 is 15 amino acids. V lost 3 bases and J lost 3; bases outside the gene matches: 3. CDR1 LGHNA and CDR2 YNFKEQ come from the germline V gene. The CDR3 spells CASSQREVDTGELFF. CDR3 nucleotide sequence: TGTGCCAGCAGCCAGCGGGAGGTAGACACCGGGGAGCTGTTTTTT.

V gene TRBV5-1 combines with J gene TRBJ2-6; D ambiguous. CDR1 is SGHRS, CDR2 YFSETQ, per germline. Trimming left V 3 bases short and J 3 bases short, with 4 bases between. There are 13 residues in the CDR3. CDR3 sequence: CASSSGGANVLTF. The CDR3 nucleotides read TGCGCCAGCAGCTCTGGTGGGGCCAACGTCCTGACTTTC.

This sequence joins TRBV5-1 and TRBJ2-4; D could derive from TRBD1 or TRBD2 (5 bases each). Germline V gives CDR1 SGHRS, CDR2 YFSETQ. The CDR3 sequence is 15 residues long. V was shortened by 7 bases and J by 3 bases, with 17 bases between the two germline ends. CDR3 protein: CASGPGPTDKNIQYF. The CDR3 nucleotides read TGCGCCAGCGGGCCGGGACCGACCGACAAAAACATTCAGTACTTC.